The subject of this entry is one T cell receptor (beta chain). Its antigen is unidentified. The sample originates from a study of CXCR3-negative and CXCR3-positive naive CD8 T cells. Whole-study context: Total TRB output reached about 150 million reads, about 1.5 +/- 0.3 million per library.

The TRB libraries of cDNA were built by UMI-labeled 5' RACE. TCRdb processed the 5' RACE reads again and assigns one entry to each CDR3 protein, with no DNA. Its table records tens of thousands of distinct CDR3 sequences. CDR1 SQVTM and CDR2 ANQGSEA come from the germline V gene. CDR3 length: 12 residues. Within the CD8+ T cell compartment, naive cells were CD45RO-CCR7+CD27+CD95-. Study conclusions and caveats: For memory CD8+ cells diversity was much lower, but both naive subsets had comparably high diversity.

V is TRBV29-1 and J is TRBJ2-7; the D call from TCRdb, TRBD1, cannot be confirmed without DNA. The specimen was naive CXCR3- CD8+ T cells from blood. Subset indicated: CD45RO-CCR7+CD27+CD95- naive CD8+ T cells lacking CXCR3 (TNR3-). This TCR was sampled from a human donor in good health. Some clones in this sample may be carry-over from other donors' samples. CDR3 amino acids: CSVKSGGYEQYF.